This note documents a single T cell receptor (beta chain) sequence. Its cognate antigen is unknown. Sample time point: sample taken at primary tumor resection. The sample belongs to a study of spatial heterogeneity in lung cancer. Trimming stripped 1 base from V and 3 bases from J, with 6 bases between. Germline CDR1 SGHVS, CDR2 FQNEAQ. This CDR3 comprises 14 residues. TCRdb re-derived calls from the 5' RACE reads in MiXCR, one entry per CDR3 protein. This sample has 100,000 or so distinct CDR3 sequences, with approximately 4.7% found just once. Regarding the study as a whole: Tumor mutation counts were tracked by expanded intratumoral alpha and beta TCR counts.

The receptor comes from a male donor with early-stage non-small cell lung cancer. The chain recombines TRBV7-8 with TRBJ2-2; D gene unclear. The specimen comprised lung tumor tissue, sampled at surgery. The CDR3 DNA reads as TGTGCCAGCAGCTTAGGATGGGACACCGGGGAGCTGTTTTTT. Its translation: CASSLGWDTGELFF. The full variable domain, completed using reference TRBV7-8 and TRBJ2-2, is GAGVSQSPRYKVAKRGQDVALRCDPISGHVSLFWYQQALGQGPEFLTYFQNEAQLDKSGLPSDRFFAERPEGSVSTLKIQRTQQEDSAVYLCASSLGWDTGELFFGEGSRLTVL.